Following are 6 T cell receptor beta chains from one sample sequenced in a study of blood T cells in healthy people across ages. Combining a sample-barcoded 5' primer with a J-beta primer mix, a second PCR ran for roughly 7 to 12 cycles. MiXCR, run by TCRdb on the 5' RACE reads, gives a single entry per CDR3 protein. The data contain 890,000 or so distinct CDR3 sequences, 60% to 80% of them singletons. Sequencing input: blood. These receptors all stem from a man aged 25 to 45 in good health.

This chain joins TRBV28 and TRBJ2-3; 11 bases fit TRBD2. The CDR3 covers 16 residues. Germline CDR1 and CDR2: MDHEN and SYDVKM. With V trimmed by 3 bases and J by 1 base, 3 bases remained unmatched. CDR3 DNA sequence: TGTGCCAGCAGTTTGGAGGGACTAGCGGGCACAGATACGCAGTATTTT. Protein product: CASSLEGLAGTDTQYF.

This sequence joins TRBV15 and TRBJ2-4; TRBD1 aligns across 7 bases. Judging by the DNA end, TRBJ2-7 fits better; the J call may be wrong. The germline V gene has CDR1 LNHNV and CDR2 YYDKDF (reference sequence). The CDR3 is made up of 14 amino acids. The CDR3 DNA sequence: TGTGCCACCAGTTACCCCTACTGGGACAGCGAGCAGTACTTC. Translation: CATSYPYWDSEQYF.

On this clonotype: It may be a read error: a sequence one base away is much more abundant. The CDR3 sequence: CASTPTGELFF. The CDR3 DNA reads TGTGCCAGCACTCCCACCGGGGAGCTGTTTTTT. The chain employs TRBV2 and TRBJ2-2; D unresolved. V was trimmed by 7 bases and J by 4 bases, leaving 4 bases between them. The CDR3 has 11 amino acids. Germline CDR1 is SNHLY and CDR2 is FYNNEI.

This clonotype was observed at least ten times. Just one base apart from a much larger clone, this may be a read error. The chain couples TRBV29-1 to TRBJ2-5; TRBD1 matches 10 bases. The germline gives CDR1 SQVTM, CDR2 ANQGSEA. The CDR3 has 14 amino acids. V was pared by 3 bases and J by 11 bases, with 12 bases of the junction left unmatched. In nucleotides, the CDR3 is TGCAGCGTTGACCCTGACAGGGGGCCGCATGAGCAGTACTTC. Its translation: CSVDPDRGPHEQYF.

The chain has TRBV7-2 and TRBJ2-4; 8 nucleotides agree with TRBD2. The closer fit of TRBJ2-7 to the DNA end suggests the J call may be wrong. This CDR3 is built from 16 residues. Germline lookup yields CDR1 SGHTA and CDR2 FQGNSA. Here the CDR3 DNA reads TGTGCCAGCAGCCATCAGGGAGCGGGGGAGATCTACGAGCAGTACTTC. Protein: CASSHQGAGEIYEQYF.

This rearrangement joins TRBV28 to TRBJ1-2; D may be TRBD1 (6 bases). Germline V gives CDR1 MDHEN, CDR2 SYDVKM. Trimming pared 3 bases from V and 5 bases from J, leaving 13 bases between. CDR3 length: 14 amino acids. The CDR3 reads CASSFGQPMYGYTF. CDR3 sequence (DNA): TGTGCCAGCAGTTTTGGACAGCCCATGTATGGCTACACCTTC.